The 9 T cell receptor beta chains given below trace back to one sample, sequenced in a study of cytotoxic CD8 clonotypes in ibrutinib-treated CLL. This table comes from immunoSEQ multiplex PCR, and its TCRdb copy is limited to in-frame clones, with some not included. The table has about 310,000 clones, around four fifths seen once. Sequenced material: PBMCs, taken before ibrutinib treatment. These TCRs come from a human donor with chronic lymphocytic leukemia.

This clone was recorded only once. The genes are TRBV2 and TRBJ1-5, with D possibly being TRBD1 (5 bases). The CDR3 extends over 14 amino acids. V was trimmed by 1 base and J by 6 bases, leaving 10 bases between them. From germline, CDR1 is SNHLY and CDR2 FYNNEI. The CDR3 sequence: CASSEGSGTQPQHF. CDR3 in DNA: TGTGCCAGCAGTGAAGGGAGTGGGACTCAGCCCCAGCATTTT. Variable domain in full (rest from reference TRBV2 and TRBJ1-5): EPEVTQTPSHQVTQMGQEVILRCVPISNHLYFYWYRQILGQKVEFLVSFYNNEISEKSEIFDDQFSVERPDGSNFTLKIRSTKLEDSAMYFCASSEGSGTQPQHFGDGTRLSIL.

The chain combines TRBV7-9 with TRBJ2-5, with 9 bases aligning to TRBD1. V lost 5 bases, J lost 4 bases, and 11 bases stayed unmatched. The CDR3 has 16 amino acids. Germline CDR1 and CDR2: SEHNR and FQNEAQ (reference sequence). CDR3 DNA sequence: TGTGCCAGCAGCGACTACAGGGGGCGCCTTCGAGAGACCCAGTACTTC. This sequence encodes CASSDYRGRLRETQYF.

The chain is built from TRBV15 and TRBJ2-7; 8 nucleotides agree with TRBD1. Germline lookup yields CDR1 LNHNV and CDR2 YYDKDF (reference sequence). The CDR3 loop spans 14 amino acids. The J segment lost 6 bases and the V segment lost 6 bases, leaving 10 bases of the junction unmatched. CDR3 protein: CATSQGAPLGEQYF. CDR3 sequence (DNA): TGTGCCACCAGTCAGGGGGCGCCTCTGGGCGAGCAGTACTTC. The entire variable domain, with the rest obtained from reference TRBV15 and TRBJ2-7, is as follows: DAMVIQNPRYQVTQFGKPVTLSCSQTLNHNVMYWYQQKSSQAPKLLFHYYDKDFNNEADTPDNFQSRRPNTSFCFLDIRSPGLGDTAMYLCATSQGAPLGEQYFGPGTRLTVT.

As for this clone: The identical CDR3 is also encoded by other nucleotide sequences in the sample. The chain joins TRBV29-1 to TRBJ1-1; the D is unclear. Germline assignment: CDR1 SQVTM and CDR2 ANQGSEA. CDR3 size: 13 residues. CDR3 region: CSVAGRMNTEAFF. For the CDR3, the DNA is TGCAGTGTGGCGGGCAGGATGAACACTGAAGCTTTCTTT.

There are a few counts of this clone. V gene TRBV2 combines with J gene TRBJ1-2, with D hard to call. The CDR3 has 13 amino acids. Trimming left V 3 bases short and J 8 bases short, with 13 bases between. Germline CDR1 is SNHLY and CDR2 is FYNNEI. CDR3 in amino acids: CASSDRGVGGYTF. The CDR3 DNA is TGTGCCAGCAGTGACCGCGGAGTGGGAGGCTACACCTTC.

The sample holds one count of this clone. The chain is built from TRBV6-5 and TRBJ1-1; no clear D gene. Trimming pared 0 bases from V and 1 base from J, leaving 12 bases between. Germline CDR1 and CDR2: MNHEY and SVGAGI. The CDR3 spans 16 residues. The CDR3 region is CASSYSFPRRNTEAFF. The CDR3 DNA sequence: TGTGCCAGCAGTTACTCGTTTCCGCGAAGGAACACTGAAGCTTTCTTT.

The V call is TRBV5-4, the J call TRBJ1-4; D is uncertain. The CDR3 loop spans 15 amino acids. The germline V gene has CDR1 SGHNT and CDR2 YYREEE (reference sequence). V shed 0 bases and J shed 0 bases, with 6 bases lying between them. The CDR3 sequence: CASSLAPATNEKLFF. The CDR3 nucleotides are TGTGCCAGCAGCTTGGCCCCAGCAACTAATGAAAAACTGTTTTTT.

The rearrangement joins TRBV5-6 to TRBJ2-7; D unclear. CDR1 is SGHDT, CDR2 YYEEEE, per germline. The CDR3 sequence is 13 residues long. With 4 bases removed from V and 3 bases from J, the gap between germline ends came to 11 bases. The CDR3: CASSPGRVYEQYF. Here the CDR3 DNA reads TGTGCCAGCAGCCCCGGCCGGGTCTACGAGCAGTACTTC.

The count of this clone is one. The CDR3 spells CASSPRSPPQGLQETQYF. The CDR3 DNA follows: TGTGCCAGCTCCCCAAGATCCCCCCCTCAGGGCTTACAAGAGACCCAGTACTTC. The rearrangement uses TRBV18 and TRBJ2-5; a possible D gene is TRBD1 (5 bases). V was shortened by 6 bases and J by 2 bases, with 25 bases between the two germline ends. CDR3 length: 18 amino acids. Germline lookup yields CDR1 KGHSH and CDR2 LQKENI.